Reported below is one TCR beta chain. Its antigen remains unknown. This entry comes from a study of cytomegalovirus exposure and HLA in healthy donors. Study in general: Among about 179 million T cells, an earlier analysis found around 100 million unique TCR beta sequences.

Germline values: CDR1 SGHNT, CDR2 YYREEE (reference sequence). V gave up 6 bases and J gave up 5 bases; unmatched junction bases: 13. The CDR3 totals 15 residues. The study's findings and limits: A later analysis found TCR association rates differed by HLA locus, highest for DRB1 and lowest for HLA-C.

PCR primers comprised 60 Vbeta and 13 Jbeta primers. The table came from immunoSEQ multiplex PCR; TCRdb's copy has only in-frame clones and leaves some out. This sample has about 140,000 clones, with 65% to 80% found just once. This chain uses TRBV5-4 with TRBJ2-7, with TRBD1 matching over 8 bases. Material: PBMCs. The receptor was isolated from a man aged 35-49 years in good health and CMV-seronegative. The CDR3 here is CASNPGQGARDEQYF. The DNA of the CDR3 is TGTGCCAGCAACCCGGGGCAGGGGGCACGGGACGAGCAGTACTTC. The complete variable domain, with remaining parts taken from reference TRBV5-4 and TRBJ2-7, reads ETGVTQSPTHLIKTRGQQVTLRCSSQSGHNTVSWYQQALGQGPQFIFQYYREEENGRGNFPPRFSGLQFPNYSSELNVNALELDDSALYLCASNPGQGARDEQYFGPGTRLTVT.